The present T cell receptor (beta chain) was sequenced within a study of lymphopenia after photon versus proton radiotherapy. Study conclusions and caveats: Under photons, naive T cells and diversity fell while effector/memory populations rose.

The CDR3 is made up of 15 amino acids. Germline CDR1 and CDR2: SEHNR and FQNEAQ (reference sequence). V was pared by 5 bases and J by 0 bases, with 4 bases of the junction left unmatched. Turning to this clone: As yet, its antigen is unknown.

The repertoire was sequenced with immunoSEQ multiplex PCR; TCRdb's copy has only in-frame clones and lacks some. The sample has about 40,000 clones; roughly 86% are singletons. The sequences come from peripheral blood, collected from a patient treated with proton-based radiotherapy. The receptor's source is a woman in her seventies with pancreatic cancer. Some clones in this sample may be carry-over from other donors' samples. This sequence joins TRBV7-9 and TRBJ2-7; 10 positions agree with TRBD2. CDR3: CASSGAGGSSYEQYF. The CDR3 nucleotides are TGTGCCAGCAGCGGAGCGGGGGGGTCCTCCTACGAGCAGTACTTC.